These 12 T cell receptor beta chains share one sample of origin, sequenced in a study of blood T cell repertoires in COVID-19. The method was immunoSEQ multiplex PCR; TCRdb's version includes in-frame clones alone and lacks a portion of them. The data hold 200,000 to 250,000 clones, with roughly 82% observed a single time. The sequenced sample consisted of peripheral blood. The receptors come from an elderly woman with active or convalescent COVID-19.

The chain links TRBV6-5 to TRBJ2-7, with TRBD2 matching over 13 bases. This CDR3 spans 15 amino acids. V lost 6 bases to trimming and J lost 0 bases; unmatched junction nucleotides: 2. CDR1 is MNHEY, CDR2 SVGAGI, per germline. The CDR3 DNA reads TGTGCCAGCAGGGGACTAGCGGGAACCTCCTACGAGCAGTACTTC. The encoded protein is CASRGLAGTSYEQYF.

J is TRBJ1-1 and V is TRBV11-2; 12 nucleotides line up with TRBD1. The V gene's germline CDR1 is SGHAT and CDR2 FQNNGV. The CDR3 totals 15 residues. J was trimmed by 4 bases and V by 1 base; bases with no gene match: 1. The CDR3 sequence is CASSLVGQGATEAFF. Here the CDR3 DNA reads TGTGCCAGCAGCTTAGTGGGACAGGGGGCCACTGAAGCTTTCTTT.

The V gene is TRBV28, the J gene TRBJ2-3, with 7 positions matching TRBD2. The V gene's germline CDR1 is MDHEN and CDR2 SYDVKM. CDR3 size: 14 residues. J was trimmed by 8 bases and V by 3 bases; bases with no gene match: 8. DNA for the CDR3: TGTGCCAGCAGTTTTATCAGCGGGATGGGTACGCAGTATTTT. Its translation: CASSFISGMGTQYF.

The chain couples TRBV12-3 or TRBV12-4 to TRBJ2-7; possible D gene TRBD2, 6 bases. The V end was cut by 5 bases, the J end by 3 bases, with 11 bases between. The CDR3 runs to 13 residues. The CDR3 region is CASSPGTFYEQYF. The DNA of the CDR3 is TGTGCCAGCAGTCCCGGGACTTTCTACGAGCAGTACTTC.

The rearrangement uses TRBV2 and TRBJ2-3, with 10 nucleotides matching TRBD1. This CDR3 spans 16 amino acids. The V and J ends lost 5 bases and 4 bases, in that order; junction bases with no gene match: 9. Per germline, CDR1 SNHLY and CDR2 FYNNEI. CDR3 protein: CASSFTGTGAADTQYF. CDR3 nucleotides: TGTGCCAGCAGTTTCACTGGGACAGGGGCAGCAGATACGCAGTATTTT.

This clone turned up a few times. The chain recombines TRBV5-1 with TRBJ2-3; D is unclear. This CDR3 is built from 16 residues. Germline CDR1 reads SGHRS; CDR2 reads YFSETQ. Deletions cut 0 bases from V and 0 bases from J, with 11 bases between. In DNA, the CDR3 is TGCGCCAGCAGCTTGGGAAACAGTCTTAGCACAGATACGCAGTATTTT. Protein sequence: CASSLGNSLSTDTQYF.

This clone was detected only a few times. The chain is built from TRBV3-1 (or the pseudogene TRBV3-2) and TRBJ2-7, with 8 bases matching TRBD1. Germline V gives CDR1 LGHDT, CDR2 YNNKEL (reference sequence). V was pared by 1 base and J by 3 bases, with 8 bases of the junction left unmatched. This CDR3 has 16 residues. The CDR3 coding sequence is TGTGCCAGCAGCCAAGTTATGCACAGGGGGGTCTACGAGCAGTACTTC. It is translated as CASSQVMHRGVYEQYF.

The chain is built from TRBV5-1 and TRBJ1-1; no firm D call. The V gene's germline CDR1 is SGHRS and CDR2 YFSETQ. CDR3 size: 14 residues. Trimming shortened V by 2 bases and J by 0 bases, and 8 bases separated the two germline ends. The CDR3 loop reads CASSLSVLNTEAFF. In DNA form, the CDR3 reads TGCGCCAGCAGCTTATCGGTTCTGAACACTGAAGCTTTCTTT. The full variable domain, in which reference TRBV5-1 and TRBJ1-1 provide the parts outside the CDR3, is KAGVTQTPRYLIKTRGQQVTLSCSPISGHRSVSWYQQTPGQGLQFLFEYFSETQRNKGNFPGRFSGRQFSNSRSEMNVSTLELGDSALYLCASSLSVLNTEAFFGQGTRLTVV.

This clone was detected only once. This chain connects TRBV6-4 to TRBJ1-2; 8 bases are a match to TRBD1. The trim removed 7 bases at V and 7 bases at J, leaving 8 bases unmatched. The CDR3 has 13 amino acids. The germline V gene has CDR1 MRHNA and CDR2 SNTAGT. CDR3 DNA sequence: TGTGCCAGCAACCCAGGGGGCAGTGGTGGCTACACCTTC. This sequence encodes CASNPGGSGGYTF.

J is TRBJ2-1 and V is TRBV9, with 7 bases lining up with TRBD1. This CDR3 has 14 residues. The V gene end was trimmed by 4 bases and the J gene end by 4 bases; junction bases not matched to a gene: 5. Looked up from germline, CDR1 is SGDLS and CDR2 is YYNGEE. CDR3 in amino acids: CASSPRQGYNEQFF. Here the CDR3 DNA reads TGTGCCAGCAGCCCCCGACAGGGATACAATGAGCAGTTCTTC.

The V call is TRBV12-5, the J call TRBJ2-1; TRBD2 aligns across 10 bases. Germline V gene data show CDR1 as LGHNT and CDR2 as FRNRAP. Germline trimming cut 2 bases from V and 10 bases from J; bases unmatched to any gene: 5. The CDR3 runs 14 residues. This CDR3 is CASGLTSGTREQFF. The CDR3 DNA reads TGTGCTAGTGGTTTGACTAGCGGGACCCGGGAGCAGTTCTTC.

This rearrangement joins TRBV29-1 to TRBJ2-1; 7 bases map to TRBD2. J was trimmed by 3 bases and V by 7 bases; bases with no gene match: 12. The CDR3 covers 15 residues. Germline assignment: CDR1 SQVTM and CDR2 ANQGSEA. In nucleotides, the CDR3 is TGCAGCGCCCCTGGCGGGGGAGGATACTACAATGAGCAGTTCTTC. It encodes CSAPGGGGYYNEQFF.